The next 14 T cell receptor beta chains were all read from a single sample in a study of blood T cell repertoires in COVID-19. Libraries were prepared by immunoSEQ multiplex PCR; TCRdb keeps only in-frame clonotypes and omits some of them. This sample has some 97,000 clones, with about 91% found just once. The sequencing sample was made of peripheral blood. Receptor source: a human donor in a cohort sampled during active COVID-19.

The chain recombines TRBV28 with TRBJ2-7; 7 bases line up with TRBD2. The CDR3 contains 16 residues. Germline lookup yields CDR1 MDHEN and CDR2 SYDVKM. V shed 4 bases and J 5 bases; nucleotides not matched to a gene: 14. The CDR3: CASSYLRPTGGDEQYF. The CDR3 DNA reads TGTGCCAGCAGTTACCTCCGACCGACGGGAGGCGACGAGCAGTACTTC.

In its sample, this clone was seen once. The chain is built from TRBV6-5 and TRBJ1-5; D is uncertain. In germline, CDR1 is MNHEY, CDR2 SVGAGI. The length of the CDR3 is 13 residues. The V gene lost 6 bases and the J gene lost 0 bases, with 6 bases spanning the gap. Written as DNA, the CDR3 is TGTGCCAGCAGGGTACATAGCAATCAGCCCCAGCATTTT. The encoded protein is CASRVHSNQPQHF.

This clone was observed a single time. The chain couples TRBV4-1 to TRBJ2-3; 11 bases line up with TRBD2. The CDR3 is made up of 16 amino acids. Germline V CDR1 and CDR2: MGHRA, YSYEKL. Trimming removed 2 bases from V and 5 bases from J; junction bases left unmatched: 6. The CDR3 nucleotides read TGCGCCAGCAGCCAACTTAGCGGGAGGGCCCAAGATACGCAGTATTTT. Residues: CASSQLSGRAQDTQYF.

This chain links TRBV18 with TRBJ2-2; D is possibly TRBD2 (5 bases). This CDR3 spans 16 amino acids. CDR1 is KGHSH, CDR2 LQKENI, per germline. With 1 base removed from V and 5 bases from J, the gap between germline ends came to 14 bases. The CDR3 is CASSPRSRPGTGELFF. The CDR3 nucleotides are TGTGCCAGCTCACCACGGTCAAGGCCGGGAACCGGGGAGCTGTTTTTT.

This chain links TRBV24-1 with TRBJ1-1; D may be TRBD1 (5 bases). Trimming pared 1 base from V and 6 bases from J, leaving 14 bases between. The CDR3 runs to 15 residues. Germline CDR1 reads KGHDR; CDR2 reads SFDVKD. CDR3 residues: CATSDLTGKGSEAFF. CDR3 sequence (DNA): TGTGCCACCAGTGATTTAACCGGAAAGGGGTCTGAAGCTTTCTTT.

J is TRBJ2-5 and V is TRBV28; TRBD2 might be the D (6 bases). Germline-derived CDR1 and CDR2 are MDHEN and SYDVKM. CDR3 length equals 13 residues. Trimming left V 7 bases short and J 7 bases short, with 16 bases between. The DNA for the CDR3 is TGTGCCAGCACCACGTCTCGAGCGGGGACCCAGTACTTC. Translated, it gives CASTTSRAGTQYF.

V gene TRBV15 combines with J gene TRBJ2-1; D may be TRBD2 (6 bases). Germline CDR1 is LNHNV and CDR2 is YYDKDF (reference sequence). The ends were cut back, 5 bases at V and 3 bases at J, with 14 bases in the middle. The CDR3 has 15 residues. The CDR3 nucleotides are TGTGCCACCAGCGGGGGACTTGCCGGCTACAATGAGCAGTTCTTC. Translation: CATSGGLAGYNEQFF.

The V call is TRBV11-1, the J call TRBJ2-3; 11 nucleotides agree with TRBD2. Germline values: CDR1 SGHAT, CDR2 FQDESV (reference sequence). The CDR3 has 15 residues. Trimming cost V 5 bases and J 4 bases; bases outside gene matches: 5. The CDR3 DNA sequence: TGTGCCAGCAGCCTACTAGCGGGAGTACCAGATACGCAGTATTTT. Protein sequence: CASSLLAGVPDTQYF.

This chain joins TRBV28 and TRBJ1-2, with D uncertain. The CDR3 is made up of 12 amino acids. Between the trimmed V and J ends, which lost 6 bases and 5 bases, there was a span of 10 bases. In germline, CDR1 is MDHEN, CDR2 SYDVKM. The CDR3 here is CASSPTGYGYTF. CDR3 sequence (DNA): TGTGCCAGCAGCCCTACGGGGTATGGCTACACCTTC.

The CDR3 DNA is TGTGCCAGCAGCCAGGACAGGGGCGGTGAAAAACTGTTTTTT. As protein: CASSQDRGGEKLFF. The rearrangement joins TRBV4-2 to TRBJ1-4; 9 nucleotides line up with TRBD1. V gave up 3 bases and J gave up 7 bases; unmatched junction bases: 3. The CDR3 consists of 14 residues. Germline V gene sequence: CDR1 LGHNA, CDR2 YNFKEQ.

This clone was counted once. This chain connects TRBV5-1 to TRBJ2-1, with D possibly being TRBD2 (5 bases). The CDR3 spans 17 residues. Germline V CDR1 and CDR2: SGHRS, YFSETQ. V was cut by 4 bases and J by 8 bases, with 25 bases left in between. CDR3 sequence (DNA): TGCGCCAGCAGCCCGCTACGACTAAGCGCGACCCGGGATGAGCAGTTCTTC. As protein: CASSPLRLSATRDEQFF. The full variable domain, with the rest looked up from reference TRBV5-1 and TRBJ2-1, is KAGVTQTPRYLIKTRGQQVTLSCSPISGHRSVSWYQQTPGQGLQFLFEYFSETQRNKGNFPGRFSGRQFSNSRSEMNVSTLELGDSALYLCASSPLRLSATRDEQFFGPGTRLTVL.

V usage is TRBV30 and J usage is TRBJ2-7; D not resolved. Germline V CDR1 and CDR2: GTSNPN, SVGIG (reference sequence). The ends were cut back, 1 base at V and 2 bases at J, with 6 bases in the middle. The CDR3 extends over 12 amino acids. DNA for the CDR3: TGTGCCTGGAGTGCCCGGGCCTACGAGCAGTACTTC. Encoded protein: CAWSARAYEQYF.

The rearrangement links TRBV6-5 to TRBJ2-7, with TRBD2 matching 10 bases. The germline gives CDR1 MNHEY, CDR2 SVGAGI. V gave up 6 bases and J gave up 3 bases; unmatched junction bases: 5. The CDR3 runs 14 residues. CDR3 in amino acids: CASRLAGGLYEQYF. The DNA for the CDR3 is TGTGCCAGCAGGTTAGCGGGAGGCCTCTACGAGCAGTACTTC.

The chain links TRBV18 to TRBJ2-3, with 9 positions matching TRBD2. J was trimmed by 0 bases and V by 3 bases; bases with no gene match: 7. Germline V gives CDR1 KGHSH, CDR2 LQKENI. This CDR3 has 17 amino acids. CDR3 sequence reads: CASSPRTSDYSTDTQYF. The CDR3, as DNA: TGTGCCAGCTCACCCCGGACTAGCGACTATAGCACAGATACGCAGTATTTT.